The 9 T cell receptor beta chains below come from one sample, sequenced in a study of blood T cell repertoires in COVID-19 (TCRdb year 2020). The library was obtained by the immunoSEQ multiplex PCR assay. In its TCRdb copy, this immuneACCESS table keeps in-frame sequences only and misses some clones. Where compared with another copy, unresolved V genes explain less than half of these, and the others have no known cause. This sample holds fewer than 250,000 clones; 80% to 95% were observed only once. Around 0.83% of the sample lies in the top ten. Sequenced material: peripheral blood. All receptors come from a young man with COVID-19, enrolled during active disease.

The V gene is TRBV6-4, the J gene TRBJ2-1; 14 nucleotides match TRBD2. After removal of 5 bases from V and 7 bases from J, the junction contained 4 bases not matched to a gene. The CDR3 totals 15 residues. Germline CDR1 MRHNA, CDR2 SNTAGT. CDR3 in amino acids: CASSSTSGGGNEQFF. CDR3 nucleotide sequence: TGTGCCAGCAGTTCGACTAGCGGGGGGGGAAATGAGCAGTTCTTC.

This chain joins TRBV9 and TRBJ2-7; maybe TRBD1 (5 bases). Trimming left V 4 bases short and J 1 base short, with 9 bases between. Per the germline V gene, CDR1 is SGDLS and CDR2 is YYNGEE. The CDR3 is 13 residues long. The CDR3 DNA follows: TGTGCCAGCAGCCCAGGGATTTCCTACGAGCAGTACTTC. It yields the protein CASSPGISYEQYF.

The rearrangement uses TRBV6-1 and TRBJ2-7; D is undetermined. CDR3 length equals 16 residues. Trimming stripped 2 bases from V and 0 bases from J, with 14 bases between. In germline, CDR1 is MNHNS, CDR2 SASEGT. The CDR3 coding sequence is TGTGCCAGCAGTGAATTAGTGAGACTGGACTCCTACGAGCAGTACTTC. Translation: CASSELVRLDSYEQYF.

The chain has TRBV3-1 (or the pseudogene TRBV3-2) and TRBJ2-2; 9 bases align to TRBD2. The V gene end was trimmed by 8 bases and the J gene end by 4 bases; junction bases not matched to a gene: 8. The CDR3 is 15 residues long. Germline CDR1 LGHDT, CDR2 YNNKEL (reference sequence). CDR3 nucleotide sequence: TGTGCCAGCCGCCGCGGGGGGGGAATCACCGGGGAGCTGTTTTTT. It codes for CASRRGGGITGELFF.

V usage is TRBV9 and J usage is TRBJ1-6; D call uncertain. V lost 2 bases, J lost 4 bases, and 7 bases lay in between. Germline-derived CDR1 and CDR2 are SGDLS and YYNGEE. The CDR3 is made up of 14 amino acids. CDR3: CASSVGRYNSPLHF. In nucleotides, the CDR3 is TGTGCCAGCAGCGTTGGGAGATATAATTCACCCCTCCACTTT.

Only a few counts were recorded for this clone. The chain combines TRBV7-6 with TRBJ2-7; TRBD2 aligns across 11 bases. The CDR3 is 15 amino acids. V lost 1 base, J lost 7 bases, and 6 bases stayed unmatched. CDR1 and CDR2 (germline): SGHVS, FNYEAQ. The CDR3 DNA follows: TGTGCCAGCAGCTTAGTTACTAGCGGGGGTGAGGAGCAGTACTTC. Its protein is CASSLVTSGGEEQYF.

Points on this clone: Other DNA sequences in the sample encode the same CDR3. This sequence joins TRBV18 and TRBJ1-6, with TRBD1 identical over 8 bases. The CDR3 contains 14 residues. Germline V gene lookup returns CDR1 KGHSH and CDR2 LQKENI. J was trimmed by 7 bases and V by 3 bases; bases with no gene match: 2. CDR3 protein: CASSPGQGNSPLHF. The CDR3 coding sequence is TGTGCCAGCTCACCTGGACAGGGCAATTCACCCCTCCACTTT. Full variable domain (missing parts from reference TRBV18 and TRBJ1-6): NAGVMQNPRHLVRRRGQEARLRCSPMKGHSHVYWYRQLPEEGLKFMVYLQKENIIDESGMPKERFSAEFPKEGPSILRIQQVVRGDSAAYFCASSPGQGNSPLHFGNGTRLTVT.

The genes are TRBV5-1 and TRBJ1-1; no clear D gene. The CDR3 totals 14 residues. Trimming left V 0 bases short and J 8 bases short, with 14 bases between. Germline V gives CDR1 SGHRS, CDR2 YFSETQ. CDR3 loop: CASSLVNGEGEAFF. The CDR3 nucleotides read TGCGCCAGCAGCTTGGTCAACGGGGAGGGCGAAGCTTTCTTT.

The V call is TRBV6-5, the J call TRBJ2-7, with a possible D match to TRBD1 (5 bases). CDR1 MNHEY and CDR2 SVGAGI come from the germline V gene. This CDR3 contains 15 residues. Trimming took 0 bases from V and 5 from J, leaving 14 bases between them. In DNA, the CDR3 is TGTGCCAGCAGTTACTCGATAACCGTACAGGACGAGCAGTACTTC. Translation gives CASSYSITVQDEQYF.